A selection of T cell receptor beta chains follows, all from one sample in a study of beta chain features in type 1 diabetes. Only in-frame clones appear in the TCRdb table, and some are missing; sequencing was by immunoSEQ multiplex PCR. Among roughly 150,000 clones listed, more than 9.5% were seen once. The material sequenced was central memory CD4+ T cells from blood. Source of these receptors: a man aged 18 to 30 in good health. CDR3s include the opening cysteine and the closing phenylalanine or tryptophan. Each record gives: clone size, V gene, J gene, D gene, CDR3 DNA, CDR3 protein. The D gene is left open where the match is weak. Some rows have no size entry. The others give once, few or many, or a class for an expanded clone.

clone_size: few
v_call: TRBV7-2
j_call: TRBJ2-3
d_call: -
cdr3_nt: TGTGCCAGCAGCTTAGGGCACACAGATACGCAGTATTTT
cdr3_aa: CASSLGHTDTQYF

clone_size: -
v_call: TRBV7-2
j_call: TRBJ1-1
d_call: -
cdr3_nt: TGTGCCAGCAGCTCGACACGTAACACTGAAGCTTTCTTT
cdr3_aa: CASSSTRNTEAFF

clone_size: few
v_call: TRBV10-3
j_call: TRBJ2-4
d_call: TRBD2
cdr3_nt: TGTGCCCCCCGCCGAGTGGGGGGGATAGCCAAAAACATTCAGTACTTC
cdr3_aa: CAPRRVGGIAKNIQYF

clone_size: -
v_call: TRBV6-5
j_call: TRBJ2-7
d_call: -
cdr3_nt: TGTGCCAGCAGTTACTCCCCCTCCACCTACGAGCAGTACTTC
cdr3_aa: CASSYSPSTYEQYF

clone_size: few
v_call: TRBV25-1
j_call: TRBJ2-7
d_call: TRBD1
cdr3_nt: TGTGCCAGCAGTGAACGGAGACAGGGGGTCGCCGAGCAGTACTTC
cdr3_aa: CASSERRQGVAEQYF

clone_size: few
v_call: TRBV30
j_call: TRBJ1-2
d_call: -
cdr3_nt: TGTGCCGGGGGCTATGGCTACACCTTC
cdr3_aa: CAGGYGYTF

clone_size: -
v_call: TRBV2
j_call: TRBJ1-1
d_call: -
cdr3_nt: TGTGCCAGCAGTGAATTGATTGAAGCTTTCTTT
cdr3_aa: CASSELIEAFF

clone_size: few
v_call: TRBV7-2
j_call: TRBJ2-7
d_call: -
cdr3_nt: TGTGCCAGCAGCCAAGTGCAGGGCTCCTACGAGCAGTACTTC
cdr3_aa: CASSQVQGSYEQYF

clone_size: -
v_call: TRBV9
j_call: TRBJ2-3
d_call: -
cdr3_nt: TGTGCCAGCAGCGTAGGGGGCCGGCGAGCAGATACGCAGTATTTT
cdr3_aa: CASSVGGRRADTQYF

clone_size: few
v_call: TRBV9
j_call: TRBJ1-2
d_call: -
cdr3_nt: TGTGCCAGCAACGGAGGGAACTATGGCTACACCTTC
cdr3_aa: CASNGGNYGYTF

clone_size: -
v_call: TRBV18
j_call: TRBJ1-1
d_call: TRBD1
cdr3_nt: TGTGCCAGCTCACTGGGGACAGGGTATAGCACTGAAGCTTTCTTT
cdr3_aa: CASSLGTGYSTEAFF

clone_size: many
v_call: TRBV14
j_call: TRBJ2-7
d_call: -
cdr3_nt: TGTGCCAGCAGGGTACAGGGAACCTACGAGCAGTACTTC
cdr3_aa: CASRVQGTYEQYF

clone_size: many
v_call: TRBV10-3
j_call: TRBJ1-6
d_call: -
cdr3_nt: TGTGCCATCAGTGAGAATAATTCACCCCTCCACTTT
cdr3_aa: CAISENNSPLHF

clone_size: -
v_call: TRBV1
j_call: TRBJ2-1
d_call: -
cdr3_nt: TGCACCCGCAGCCGAGGTGGGGGGCAGTGCTCGGCTGAGCAGTTCTTC
cdr3_aa: CTRSRGGGQCSAEQFF

clone_size: few
v_call: TRBV28
j_call: TRBJ2-3
d_call: TRBD2
cdr3_nt: TGTGCCAGCAGTACGGCGGGAGGCACAGATACGCAGTATTTT
cdr3_aa: CASSTAGGTDTQYF

clone_size: few
v_call: TRBV7-3
j_call: TRBJ2-1
d_call: -
cdr3_nt: TGTGCCAGCAGCTCTGAACGGCGGAATGAGCAGTTCTTC
cdr3_aa: CASSSERRNEQFF

clone_size: few
v_call: TRBV19
j_call: TRBJ2-3
d_call: -
cdr3_nt: TGTGCCAGTAGTGTAGACAGGAATACGCAGTATTTT
cdr3_aa: CASSVDRNTQYF

clone_size: few
v_call: TRBV7-8
j_call: TRBJ1-2
d_call: TRBD1
cdr3_nt: TGTGCCAGCAGCATAGCCGGGGACAGTACTTATGGCTACACCTTC
cdr3_aa: CASSIAGDSTYGYTF

clone_size: few
v_call: TRBV29-1
j_call: TRBJ1-1
d_call: -
cdr3_nt: TGCAGCGTTGGAGCGGTTGCAGGTGGTAACACTGAAGCTTTCTTT
cdr3_aa: CSVGAVAGGNTEAFF

clone_size: few
v_call: TRBV29-1
j_call: TRBJ1-4
d_call: TRBD1
cdr3_nt: TGCAGCGTCAGGGGGGATGAAAAACTGTTTTTT
cdr3_aa: CSVRGDEKLFF

clone_size: few
v_call: TRBV10-3
j_call: TRBJ1-4
d_call: TRBD1
cdr3_nt: TGTGCCATCACGGACAGGAGGAATGAAAAACTGTTTTTT
cdr3_aa: CAITDRRNEKLFF

clone_size: few
v_call: TRBV29-1
j_call: TRBJ2-7
d_call: TRBD2
cdr3_nt: TGCAGCGCCGGGACTAGCGGGAACGAGCAGTACTTC
cdr3_aa: CSAGTSGNEQYF

clone_size: few
v_call: TRBV4-2
j_call: TRBJ2-2
d_call: TRBD1
cdr3_nt: TGTGCCAGCAGCCCATTATACGGACAGGGGACTTTAACCGGGGAGCTGTTTTTT
cdr3_aa: CASSPLYGQGTLTGELFF

clone_size: -
v_call: TRBV19
j_call: TRBJ2-7
d_call: TRBD2
cdr3_nt: TGTGCCAGTAGTATTGGACTAGCACAGTACGAGCAGTACTTC
cdr3_aa: CASSIGLAQYEQYF

clone_size: few
v_call: TRBV29-1
j_call: TRBJ2-2
d_call: TRBD1
cdr3_nt: TGCAGCGTTGATGTGAGGGGGCCAGGATCCAGGGAGCTGTTTTTT
cdr3_aa: CSVDVRGPGSRELFF

clone_size: few
v_call: TRBV7-2
j_call: TRBJ2-4
d_call: -
cdr3_nt: TGTGCCAGCAGCCGGGCACCGGGACCTAAAAACATTCAGTACTTC
cdr3_aa: CASSRAPGPKNIQYF

clone_size: -
v_call: TRBV7-2
j_call: TRBJ2-3
d_call: -
cdr3_nt: TGTGCCAGCAGCTTTGGAAGGACAGTTAAACGGGCAGATACGCAGTATTTT
cdr3_aa: CASSFGRTVKRADTQYF

clone_size: -
v_call: TRBV4-2
j_call: TRBJ2-3
d_call: -
cdr3_nt: TGTGCCAGCAGCCAAGCCCGGAGTGGGGGCACAGATACGCAGTATTTT
cdr3_aa: CASSQARSGGTDTQYF

clone_size: few
v_call: TRBV25-1
j_call: TRBJ2-1
d_call: TRBD1
cdr3_nt: TGTGCCAGCACAGTCGACAGGGCCGGTAACAATGAGCAGTTCTTC
cdr3_aa: CASTVDRAGNNEQFF